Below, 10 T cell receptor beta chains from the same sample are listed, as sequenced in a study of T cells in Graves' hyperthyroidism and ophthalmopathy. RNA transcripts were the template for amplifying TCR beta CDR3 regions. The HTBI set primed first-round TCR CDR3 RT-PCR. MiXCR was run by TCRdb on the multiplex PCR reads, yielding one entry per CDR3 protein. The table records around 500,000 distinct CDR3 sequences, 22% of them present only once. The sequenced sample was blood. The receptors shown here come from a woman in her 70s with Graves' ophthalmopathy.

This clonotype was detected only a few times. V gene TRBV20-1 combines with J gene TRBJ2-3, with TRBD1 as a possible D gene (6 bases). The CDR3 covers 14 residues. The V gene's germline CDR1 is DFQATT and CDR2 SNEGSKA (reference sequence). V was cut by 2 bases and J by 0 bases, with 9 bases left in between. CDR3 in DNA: TGCAGTGCTAGAAGGACAGCTAGCACAGATACGCAGTATTTT. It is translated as CSARRTASTDTQYF.

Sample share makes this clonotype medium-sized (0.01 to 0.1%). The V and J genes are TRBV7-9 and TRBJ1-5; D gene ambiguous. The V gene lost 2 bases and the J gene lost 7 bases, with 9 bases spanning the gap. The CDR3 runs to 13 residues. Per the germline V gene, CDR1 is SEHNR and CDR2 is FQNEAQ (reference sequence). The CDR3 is CASSLYGEQPQHF. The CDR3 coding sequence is TGTGCCAGCAGCTTATACGGCGAACAGCCCCAGCATTTT.

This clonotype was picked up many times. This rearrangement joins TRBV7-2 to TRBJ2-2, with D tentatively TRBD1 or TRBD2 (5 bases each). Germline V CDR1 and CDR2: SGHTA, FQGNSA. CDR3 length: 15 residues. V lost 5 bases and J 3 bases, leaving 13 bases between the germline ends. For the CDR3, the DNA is TGTGCCAGCAGCCCCACCGGGACCCACACCGGGGAGCTGTTTTTT. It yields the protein CASSPTGTHTGELFF.

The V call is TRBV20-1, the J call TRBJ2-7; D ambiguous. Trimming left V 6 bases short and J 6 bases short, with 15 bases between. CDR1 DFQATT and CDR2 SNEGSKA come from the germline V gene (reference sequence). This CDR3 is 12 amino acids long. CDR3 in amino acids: CSAAGPTGEQYF. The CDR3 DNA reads TGCAGTGCCGCCGGGCCCACTGGCGAGCAGTACTTC.

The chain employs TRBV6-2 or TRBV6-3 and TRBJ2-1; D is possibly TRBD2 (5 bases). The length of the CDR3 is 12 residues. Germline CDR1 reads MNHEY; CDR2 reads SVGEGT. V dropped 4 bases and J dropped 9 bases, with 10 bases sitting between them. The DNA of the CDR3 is TGTGCCAGCAGTTCAGGAAGCGGTGAGCAGTTCTTC. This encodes CASSSGSGEQFF.

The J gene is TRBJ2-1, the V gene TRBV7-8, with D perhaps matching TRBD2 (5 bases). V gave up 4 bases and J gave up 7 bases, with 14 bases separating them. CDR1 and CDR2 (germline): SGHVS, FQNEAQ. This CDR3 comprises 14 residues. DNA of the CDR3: TGTGCCAGCAGCTCGAGGGCCAGAGGGAATGAGCAGTTCTTC. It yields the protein CASSSRARGNEQFF.

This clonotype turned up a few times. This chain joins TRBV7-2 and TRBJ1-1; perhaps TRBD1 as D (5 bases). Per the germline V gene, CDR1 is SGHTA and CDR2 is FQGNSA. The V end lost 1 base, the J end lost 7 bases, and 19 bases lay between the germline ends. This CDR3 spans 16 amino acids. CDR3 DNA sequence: TGTGCCAGCAGCTTAGTTCCCGTGACAGATTCGGTTGAAGCTTTCTTT. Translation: CASSLVPVTDSVEAFF.

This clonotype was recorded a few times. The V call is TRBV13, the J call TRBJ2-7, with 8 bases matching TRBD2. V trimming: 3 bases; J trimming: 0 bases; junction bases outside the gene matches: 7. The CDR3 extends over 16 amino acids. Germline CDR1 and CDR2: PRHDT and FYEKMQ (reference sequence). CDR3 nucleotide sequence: TGTGCCAGCAGCTTGGGAGGGCGGGAGGTCTCCTACGAGCAGTACTTC. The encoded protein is CASSLGGREVSYEQYF.

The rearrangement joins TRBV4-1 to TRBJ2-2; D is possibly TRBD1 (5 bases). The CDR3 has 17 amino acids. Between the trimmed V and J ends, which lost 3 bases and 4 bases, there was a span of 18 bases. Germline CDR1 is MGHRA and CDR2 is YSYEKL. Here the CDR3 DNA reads TGCGCCAGCAGCCACGCCGTGGTGGGGCTGGGCACCGGGGAGCTGTTTTTT. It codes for CASSHAVVGLGTGELFF.

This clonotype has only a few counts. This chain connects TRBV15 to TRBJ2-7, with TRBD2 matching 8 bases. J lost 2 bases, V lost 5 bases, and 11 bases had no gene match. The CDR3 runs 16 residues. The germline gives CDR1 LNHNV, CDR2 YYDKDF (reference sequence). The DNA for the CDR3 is TGTGCCACCAGCGGTCGAGGGAGCGGGGGCACCTACGAGCAGTACTTC. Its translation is CATSGRGSGGTYEQYF.